Detailed here is one T cell receptor beta chain. Per germline, CDR1 SGHRS and CDR2 YFSETQ. Trimming removed 4 bases at V and 5 bases at J, with 10 bases between. This CDR3 has 12 amino acids. The data derive from a study of blood T cell repertoires in COVID-19. The overall study: In each case, the material was cDNA or gDNA derived from T cells, B-cell-depleted T cells, or PBMCs.

Sequenced by immunoSEQ multiplex PCR; TCRdb stores in-frame clones only, minus some. Here the sample spans about 140,000 clones, more than 60% being singletons. The chain uses TRBV5-1 and TRBJ2-7; possibly TRBD1 for D (5 bases). Sequenced sample: peripheral blood. The sequence was obtained from a woman aged 55 to 70 with acute or convalescent COVID-19. The CDR3 DNA reads TGCGCCAGCAGCCAGGACATGAACGAGCAGTACTTC. Translated, it gives CASSQDMNEQYF.